This T cell receptor beta chain derives from a study of CD8 T cells in Susac syndrome. Points from the study as a whole: Peak Susac CD8+ clonal expansion was seen in TEMRA cells and active patients.

An input of roughly 0.45 to 1 ug of RNA was subjected to reverse transcription using random hexamers. Across 54 Vbeta and 13 Jbeta, TCR beta CDR3 was amplified with immunoSEQ multiplex PCR. TCRdb fed the immunoSEQ multiplex PCR reads into MiXCR, producing one record per CDR3 protein. The table lists nearly 25,000 distinct CDR3 sequences, roughly 95% of them singletons. As judged by recently defined diagnostic criteria, patients with Susac syndrome had definite or probable disease. Regarding this clonotype: Its specificity is unknown.

Trimming left V 2 bases short and J 1 base short, with 11 bases between. This CDR3 contains 15 residues. Germline assignment: CDR1 SGHVS and CDR2 FQNEAQ. The chain carries TRBV7-8 and TRBJ2-5; no clear D. The receptor's source is a human donor with Susac syndrome. Sequenced sample: CD8+ T cells from PBMCs. CDR3 loop: CASSLSIAGQETQYF. The DNA for the CDR3 is TGTGCCAGCAGCTTATCTATTGCCGGCCAAGAGACCCAGTACTTC.